This entry lists 13 T cell receptor beta chains sequenced from one sample in a study of blood T cell repertoires in COVID-19. Produced via immunoSEQ multiplex PCR; TCRdb's table is partial and in-frame only. The repertoire has 200,000 to 250,000 clones, more than 75% of them found once; the top ten carry approximately 6.1%. Source material: peripheral blood. The receptors come from a man older than 75 with acute or convalescent COVID-19.

The rearrangement links TRBV9 to TRBJ2-7; perhaps TRBD2 as D (6 bases). V was trimmed by 4 bases and J by 2 bases, leaving 28 bases between them. Germline loops: CDR1 SGDLS, CDR2 YYNGEE. CDR3 length equals 19 residues. The chain's CDR3 is CASSPRAPGLPFYAYEQYV. DNA of the CDR3: TGTGCCAGCAGCCCCCGAGCCCCGGGACTCCCCTTTTACGCCTACGAGCAGTACGTC.

In regard to this clone: Additional DNA sequences in this sample encode the identical CDR3. The V and J genes are TRBV29-1 and TRBJ1-5; 8 nucleotides align to TRBD1. V gave up 6 bases and J gave up 4 bases; unmatched junction bases: 5. Germline V gene lookup returns CDR1 SQVTM and CDR2 ANQGSEA. The CDR3 length is 13 residues. The CDR3 DNA is TGCAGCGTAGGGACAGGTACGAATCAGCCCCAGCATTTT. Amino acid sequence: CSVGTGTNQPQHF.

The V and J genes are TRBV6-5 and TRBJ1-1; weak D call: TRBD1 (5 bases). Germline loops: CDR1 MNHEY, CDR2 SVGAGI. The CDR3 is made up of 13 amino acids. Trimming shortened V by 6 bases and J by 1 base, and 9 bases separated the two germline ends. The CDR3: CASSGDRNTEAFF. The CDR3 DNA reads as TGTGCCAGCAGCGGAGACAGGAACACTGAAGCTTTCTTT.

The V call is TRBV20-1, the J call TRBJ1-1, with D perhaps matching TRBD1 (6 bases). This CDR3 is 15 amino acids long. Per the germline V gene, CDR1 is DFQATT and CDR2 is SNEGSKA (reference sequence). The V end lost 3 bases, the J end lost 1 base, and 15 bases lay between the germline ends. The CDR3 protein is CSASRGGSGNTEAFF. CDR3 bases: TGCAGTGCTAGTAGGGGGGGTAGCGGGAACACTGAAGCTTTCTTT.

The chain links TRBV28 to TRBJ2-6, with no clear D. This CDR3 has 15 residues. The germline V gene encodes CDR1 MDHEN and CDR2 SYDVKM. The ends were cut back, 5 bases at V and 0 bases at J, with 8 bases in the middle. In DNA form, the CDR3 reads TGTGCCAGCAGTCCACAGAGCTCTGGGGCCAACGTCCTGACTTTC. Amino acids: CASSPQSSGANVLTF.

CDR3 nucleotides: TGTGCCAGCAGTCGTCCTTTAGCGGGAGGGTCGGCCAAAAACATTCAGTACTTC. Residues: CASSRPLAGGSAKNIQYF. The rearrangement uses TRBV6-6 and TRBJ2-4, with TRBD2 identical over 11 bases. Germline V gene sequence: CDR1 MNHNY, CDR2 SVGAGI (reference sequence). The CDR3 is 18 residues long. The V and J ends lost 5 bases and 1 base, in that order; junction bases with no gene match: 10.

This clone was seen once. The CDR3 spells CASSLGSGTTNEKLFF. CDR3 DNA: TGCGCCAGCAGCTTGGGATCGGGAACAACTAATGAAAAACTGTTTTTT. The chain links TRBV5-1 to TRBJ1-4; D is unclear. This CDR3 comprises 16 residues. The V and J ends lost 0 bases and 0 bases respectively, with 9 bases between them. Germline V gene lookup returns CDR1 SGHRS and CDR2 YFSETQ.

The gene calls are TRBV9 and TRBJ2-3, with 9 bases identical to TRBD1. The CDR3 spans 15 residues. Germline CDR1 is SGDLS and CDR2 is YYNGEE. With V trimmed by 3 bases and J by 0 bases, 2 bases remained unmatched. CDR3 coding DNA: TGTGCCAGCAGCGCGACAGGGGGAAGCACAGATACGCAGTATTTT. This encodes CASSATGGSTDTQYF.

The chain employs TRBV5-4 and TRBJ2-5; D may be TRBD2 (6 bases). Germline V CDR1 and CDR2: SGHNT, YYREEE (reference sequence). The ends were cut back, 0 bases at V and 4 bases at J, with 13 bases in the middle. This CDR3 spans 15 amino acids. The CDR3 spells CASSLDAGRAETQYF. CDR3 bases: TGTGCCAGCAGCTTGGACGCGGGAAGAGCAGAGACCCAGTACTTC.

This clone appeared once. The rearrangement links TRBV3-1 (or the pseudogene TRBV3-2) to TRBJ2-7, with D maybe TRBD2 (6 bases). The CDR3 consists of 14 residues. Deletions cut 2 bases from V and 0 bases from J, with 8 bases between. The germline CDR1 and CDR2 sequences are LGHDT and YNNKEL (reference sequence). CDR3 sequence reads: CASSQLSGSYEQYF. CDR3 coding DNA: TGTGCCAGCAGCCAACTTAGCGGCTCCTACGAGCAGTACTTC.

The CDR3 protein is CASRPRGTGGAGHEQYF. For the CDR3, the DNA is TGTGCCAGCAGGCCCCGCGGGACAGGGGGCGCCGGCCACGAGCAGTACTTC. J is TRBJ2-7 and V is TRBV28, with 12 bases fitting TRBD1. Trimming took 6 bases from V and 5 from J; bases not matched to a gene: 14. The length of the CDR3 is 17 residues. Germline CDR1 and CDR2: MDHEN and SYDVKM.

The chain uses TRBV2 and TRBJ2-5, with 15 bases lining up with TRBD2. Looked up from germline, CDR1 is SNHLY and CDR2 is FYNNEI. This CDR3 region has 17 residues. Trimming at V came to 5 bases and at J to 4 bases, leaving 8 bases not matched to a gene. The CDR3 DNA is TGTGCCAGCAGTCCCAGCCAGGGACTAGCGGGAGGAGAGACCCAGTACTTC. Amino acids: CASSPSQGLAGGETQYF. The full variable domain, with the rest looked up from reference TRBV2 and TRBJ2-5, is EPEVTQTPSHQVTQMGQEVILRCVPISNHLYFYWYRQILGQKVEFLVSFYNNEISEKSEIFDDQFSVERPDGSNFTLKIRSTKLEDSAMYFCASSPSQGLAGGETQYFGPGTRLLVL.

This clone was seen a few times. At one end, the junction sequence differs from germline, possibly due to a read error. This chain connects TRBV6-2 or TRBV6-3 to TRBJ2-3; weak D call: TRBD1 (6 bases). CDR3 length: 14 amino acids. CDR1 MNHEY and CDR2 SVGEGT come from the germline V gene. As DNA, the CDR3 is TGTGCCAGCAGTTACCCCCGACAGGTGGATCCCCCAGCTTTT. This sequence encodes CASSYPRQVDPPAF.